These T cell receptor beta chains were read from a single sample in a study of T cells in Graves' hyperthyroidism and ophthalmopathy. TCRdb processed the multiplex PCR reads anew with MiXCR; each CDR3 protein has one entry. This sample has around 620,000 distinct CDR3 sequences; approximately 15% occur once, and the top ten carry about 6.6%. Sequenced input: blood. Source of these receptors: a woman aged 18-29 years with Graves' ophthalmopathy. CDR3s include the opening cysteine and the closing phenylalanine or tryptophan.

TRBV11-1,CASSLLGQGAKNIQYF
TRBV6-2/TRBV6-3,CASSYSNNQPQHF
TRBV19,CASSIGGGPLSYEQYF
TRBV30,CAWSVVTETQYF
TRBV3-1,CASSQGEPGLNTEAFF
TRBV6-1,CASMRSGEQYF
TRBV7-3,CASSSVDATSGNTQYF
TRBV7-9,CASSLIRTESYGYTF
TRBV2,CASTREGPQHF
TRBV28,CASSRAGGDTDTQYF
TRBV6-1,CASSPRDNKGETQYF
TRBV11-3,CASSRTSDTQYF
TRBV7-9,CASSSNRGRLEKLFF
TRBV20-1,CSARFLTSGRGEQYF
TRBV12-3/TRBV12-4,CASTMQGVNYEQYF
TRBV20-1,CSARDFGVAVYNEQFF
TRBV19,CAIQVGSGTEAFF
TRBV18,CASSPSRTLGQPQHF
TRBV6-2/TRBV6-3,CASTSVVPGGEQFF
TRBV3-1,CASSQGVGGGQETQYF
TRBV7-2,CASTPYEQYF
TRBV28,CASSLWEGYTGRAEAFF
TRBV6-1,CASTQNGARTGELFF
TRBV7-8,CASSLAPQRVEQYF
TRBV7-3,CASSLLGPDTQYF
TRBV28,CASRNQGATSGANVLTF
TRBV28,CASRTDHVLGNEQFF
TRBV7-2,CASSLAMGLDYNEQFF
TRBV14,CASSQGGTGRYGYTF
TRBV29-1,CSVTQGSNTEAFF
TRBV11-3,CASSYRTGATYEQYF
TRBV20-1,CSAFNLAGGETQYF
TRBV7-9,CASSPGLTGADTQYF
TRBV6-1,CASRVQGSSGNTIYF
TRBV12-3/TRBV12-4,CASRFSGSGADTQYF
TRBV6-1,CASSYGVGGGEQYF
TRBV9,CASSADRGNEKLFF
TRBV3-1,CASAPLAGQETQYF